The sequence of this TCR beta chain was determined in a study of cytomegalovirus exposure and HLA in healthy donors. Overall study context: HLA-typed donors were the source of 86 million or so unique TCRs held in an early data release.

Germline loops: CDR1 MNHEY, CDR2 SVGAGI. V trimming: 5 bases; J trimming: 6 bases; junction bases outside the gene matches: 11. This CDR3 is 15 amino acids long. Overall study results and limits: Per published reports, the classifier diagnosed cytomegalovirus status with high specificity and sensitivity.

Concerning this clone: Its specificity is unknown.

60 Vbeta and 13 Jbeta primers were used in PCR. The repertoire was sequenced with immunoSEQ multiplex PCR; TCRdb's copy has only in-frame clones and lacks some. The profile covers tens of thousands of clones, with approximately 80% appearing a single time and about 30% taken by the ten largest. The V and J genes are TRBV6-5 and TRBJ1-1, with 8 bases that match TRBD1. The origin of this receptor is a man between 45 and 60 years old in good health and CMV-seropositive. Material for sequencing was PBMCs. The CDR3 sequence: CASSVTGGIVSEAFF. The CDR3 DNA reads as TGTGCCAGCAGTGTCACAGGGGGTATAGTCTCTGAAGCTTTCTTT.